Below are 16 T cell receptor beta chains sequenced from a single sample in a study of regulatory T cells in long-lasting Graves disease. Time point described: newly diagnosed GD, antithyroid drugs for less than 3 months. Following extraction of RNA from PBMCs, that RNA was used to make the TCR library. Relying on iRepertoire HTBI primers and Arm-PCR of CDR3 regions, the team built TCR beta libraries. From the multiplex PCR reads, TCRdb called clonotypes with MiXCR, one entry per CDR3 protein. The table includes about 440,000 distinct CDR3 sequences, about 17% detected once. This sample also belongs to another study, concerning T cells in Graves' hyperthyroidism and ophthalmopathy.

This specimen consisted of peripheral blood mononuclear cells (PBMCs), obtained at new diagnosis, from a patient treated with antithyroid drugs. Receptors originate from a woman aged 30 to 39 with Graves disease.

This clonotype has at least ten counts. The rearrangement links TRBV3-1 to TRBJ2-5; D is undetermined. The V gene lost 0 bases and the J gene lost 1 base, with 12 bases spanning the gap. The germline V gene has CDR1 LGHDT and CDR2 YNNKEL (reference sequence). This CDR3 region has 16 residues. The CDR3: CASSQDRSGIQETQYF. CDR3 sequence (DNA): TGTGCCAGCAGCCAAGATCGGTCAGGAATCCAAGAGACCCAGTACTTC.

This clonotype was recorded many times. This rearrangement joins TRBV6-1 to TRBJ1-5; D is uncertain. Germline V gene data show CDR1 as MNHNS and CDR2 as SASEGT. This CDR3 comprises 16 residues. V was pared by 6 bases and J by 3 bases, with 18 bases between. In DNA, the CDR3 is TGTGCCAGCAGCCTATTGCGGGATGGTGCCAATCAGCCCCAGCATTTT. Protein: CASSLLRDGANQPQHF.

This rearrangement joins TRBV29-1 to TRBJ2-7; TRBD1 matches 8 bases. Germline V CDR1 and CDR2: SQVTM, ANQGSEA. J was trimmed by 3 bases and V by 8 bases; bases with no gene match: 6. The CDR3 consists of 12 residues. The CDR3: CSFRQGSYEQYF. The CDR3 nucleotides read TGCAGCTTTAGACAGGGGAGCTACGAGCAGTACTTC.

V usage is TRBV6-4 and J usage is TRBJ1-2, with D maybe TRBD1 (5 bases). Germline assignment: CDR1 MRHNA and CDR2 SNTAGT. V dropped 11 bases and J dropped 5 bases, with 18 bases sitting between them. The length of the CDR3 is 13 residues. Written as DNA, the CDR3 is TGTGCCGCATCCCGCGGGGGATTATATGGCTACACCTTC. It yields the protein CAASRGGLYGYTF.

In its sample, this clonotype was seen a few times. The missing conserved phenylalanine or tryptophan at the end of this CDR3 makes a read error likely. The J gene is TRBJ2-1, the V gene TRBV6-9; D is ambiguous. Germline-derived CDR1 and CDR2 are MNHGY and SVAAGI. The V end lost 3 bases, the J end lost 11 bases, and 14 bases lay between the germline ends. The CDR3 spans 13 residues. CDR3 sequence reads: CASSYSLPGQQFL. The DNA of the CDR3 is TGTGCCAGCAGTTACTCCCTCCCTGGGCAGCAGTTCCTC.

This clonotype was seen many times. This chain connects TRBV28 to TRBJ2-2; D is possibly TRBD2 (6 bases). The CDR3 runs to 15 residues. With 5 bases removed from V and 4 bases from J, the gap between germline ends came to 14 bases. CDR1 and CDR2 (germline): MDHEN, SYDVKM. The DNA for the CDR3 is TGTGCCAGCAGTCTCCGGGGAGCGGGCACCGGGGAGCTGTTTTTT. This translates into CASSLRGAGTGELFF.

The genes are TRBV7-3 and TRBJ2-5; 8 bases map to TRBD2. V trimming: 7 bases; J trimming: 2 bases; junction bases outside the gene matches: 9. CDR1 SGHTA and CDR2 FQGTGA come from the germline V gene. The CDR3 runs 15 residues. The CDR3 DNA reads TGTGCCAGCACCACTCTCGGACTAGCTCAAGAGACCCAGTACTTC. This gives the protein CASTTLGLAQETQYF.

Only a few counts were recorded for this clonotype. The chain joins TRBV4-1 to TRBJ2-2; TRBD1 or TRBD2 may be the D gene (5 bases each). Germline CDR1 MGHRA, CDR2 YSYEKL. The CDR3 length is 15 residues. The V end was cut by 3 bases, the J end by 5 bases, with 13 bases between. The DNA for the CDR3 is TGCGCCAGCAGCCAGAGGGACCCGGGAACCGGGGAGCTGTTTTTT. As protein: CASSQRDPGTGELFF.

This clonotype came up many times. V usage is TRBV20-1 and J usage is TRBJ2-5; TRBD2 matches at 7 bases. CDR1 and CDR2 (germline): DFQATT, SNEGSKA (reference sequence). V lost 3 bases to trimming and J lost 4 bases; unmatched junction nucleotides: 5. This CDR3 has 13 amino acids. CDR3 DNA sequence: TGCAGTGCTAGTCAAGCGGGATCAGAGACCCAGTACTTC. Amino acid sequence: CSASQAGSETQYF.

This clonotype was found many times. J is TRBJ1-5 and V is TRBV15, with D perhaps matching TRBD1 (5 bases). V gave up 1 base and J gave up 6 bases, with 16 bases separating them. The CDR3 sequence is 16 residues long. Per the germline V gene, CDR1 is LNHNV and CDR2 is YYDKDF (reference sequence). CDR3 amino acids: CATSRVGSRQGQPQHF. The CDR3 nucleotides are TGTGCCACCAGCAGAGTCGGTAGCAGGCAGGGTCAGCCCCAGCATTTT.

There are many counts of this clonotype. The J gene is TRBJ1-1, the V gene TRBV27; D call uncertain. This CDR3 is 11 amino acids long. V dropped 5 bases and J dropped 7 bases, with 8 bases sitting between them. From germline, CDR1 is MNHEY and CDR2 SMNVEV (reference sequence). DNA of the CDR3: TGTGCCAGCAGTAGTGTGAATGAAGCTTTCTTT. Encoded protein: CASSSVNEAFF.

This clonotype was seen at least ten times. This rearrangement joins TRBV12-3 or TRBV12-4 to TRBJ1-5; 7 positions agree with TRBD1. The trim removed 5 bases at V and 0 bases at J, leaving 7 bases unmatched. This CDR3 has 16 amino acids. CDR3 nucleotide sequence: TGTGCCAGCAGTCCCGGGACAGTTTTTAGCAATCAGCCCCAGCATTTT. Encoded protein: CASSPGTVFSNQPQHF.

Concerning this clonotype itself: The junction departs from the called germline gene at one end, perhaps through a read error. The chain is built from TRBV29-1 and TRBJ2-7; 7 nucleotides align to TRBD1. This CDR3 has 14 amino acids. CDR1 is SQVTM and CDR2 is ANQGSEA in the germline V gene. CDR3 loop: CSVKLQGFSYGQYF. The DNA for the CDR3 is TGCAGCGTAAAATTACAGGGGTTTTCCTACGGGCAGTACTTC.

At least ten counts were recorded for this clonotype. The J gene is TRBJ2-1, the V gene TRBV7-9; D is perhaps TRBD1 or TRBD2 (5 bases each). Trimming shortened V by 0 bases and J by 8 bases, and 8 bases separated the two germline ends. CDR3 length: 13 amino acids. Germline V CDR1 and CDR2: SEHNR, FQNEAQ (reference sequence). The CDR3 DNA follows: TGTGCCAGCAGCTTAGCCCGGGACGATGAGCAGTTCTTC. This translates into CASSLARDDEQFF. The full variable domain, completed using reference TRBV7-9 and TRBJ2-1, is DTGVSQNPRHKITKRGQNVTFRCDPISEHNRLYWYRQTLGQGPEFLTYFQNEAQLEKSRLLSDRFSAERPKGSFSTLEIQRTEQGDSAMYLCASSLARDDEQFFGPGTRLTVL.

This clonotype has a count of ten or more. The J gene is TRBJ2-5, the V gene TRBV4-1; 7 positions match TRBD1. CDR3 length: 16 amino acids. After removal of 1 base from V and 5 bases from J, the junction contained 10 bases not matched to a gene. CDR1 and CDR2 (germline): MGHRA, YSYEKL. CDR3 nucleotide sequence: TGCGCCAGCAGCCAAGGGACAGGCCGTCTAAGGGAGACCCAGTACTTC. Its protein is CASSQGTGRLRETQYF.

This clonotype appeared a few times. The V and J genes are TRBV20-1 and TRBJ2-7; a possible D gene is TRBD2 (7 bases). This CDR3 spans 14 amino acids. The V gene's germline CDR1 is DFQATT and CDR2 SNEGSKA (reference sequence). The V gene lost 6 bases and the J gene lost 3 bases, with 18 bases spanning the gap. CDR3 bases: TGCAGTGCAGACCACCTAGCGGACAGCTACGAGCAGTACTTC. Protein product: CSADHLADSYEQYF.